Below are 9 T cell receptor beta chains sequenced from a single sample in a study of cytomegalovirus exposure and HLA in healthy donors. The PCR contained 60 Vbeta and 13 Jbeta primers. Measured with immunoSEQ multiplex PCR; TCRdb has only the in-frame clones, and not every one. The sample holds approximately 150,000 clones, roughly four fifths seen once. The sample comprised PBMCs. Receptor source: a man in his fifties or sixties in good health and CMV-seropositive.

The rearrangement uses TRBV30 and TRBJ1-5, with no clear D. The CDR3 is made up of 12 amino acids. V was pared by 2 bases and J by 6 bases, with 8 bases between. Germline assignment: CDR1 GTSNPN and CDR2 SVGIG (reference sequence). For the CDR3, the DNA is TGTGCCTGGAGTATGCCGGGTCAGCCCCAGCATTTT. It is translated as CAWSMPGQPQHF.

V usage is TRBV28 and J usage is TRBJ2-5; TRBD2 is a possible D gene (7 bases). Trimming took off 5 bases at V and 5 bases at J, with 12 bases between the two ends. CDR3 length: 13 residues. Germline CDR1 is MDHEN and CDR2 is SYDVKM. Written as DNA, the CDR3 is TGTGCCAGCAGTGGGGGGGGCTGGGAGACCCAGTACTTC. Its translation: CASSGGGWETQYF. The complete variable domain, with remaining parts taken from reference TRBV28 and TRBJ2-5, reads DVKVTQSSRYLVKRTGEKVFLECVQDMDHENMFWYRQDPGLGLRLIYFSYDVKMKEKGDIPEGYSVSREKKERFSLILESASTNQTSMYLCASSGGGWETQYFGPGTRLLVL.

The chain has TRBV9 and TRBJ2-5; 9 bases map to TRBD2. This CDR3 comprises 14 residues. The V gene end was trimmed by 2 bases and the J gene end by 5 bases; junction bases not matched to a gene: 4. CDR1 is SGDLS and CDR2 is YYNGEE in the germline V gene. CDR3 protein: CASSVGTSSETQYF. CDR3 nucleotide sequence: TGTGCCAGCAGCGTTGGGACTAGCTCGGAGACCCAGTACTTC.

This chain links TRBV5-1 with TRBJ1-4, with 7 nucleotides matching TRBD1. Looked up from germline, CDR1 is SGHRS and CDR2 is YFSETQ. The ends lost 2 bases at V and 3 bases at J; junction bases unmatched: 4. The CDR3 consists of 15 residues. CDR3 DNA sequence: TGCGCCAGCAGCTTACAGGGGAACGCTAATGAAAAACTGTTTTTT. It encodes CASSLQGNANEKLFF.

The chain couples TRBV5-4 to TRBJ2-1; the match to TRBD2 covers 7 bases. The CDR3 totals 17 residues. The V gene end was trimmed by 0 bases and the J gene end by 3 bases; junction bases not matched to a gene: 9. The germline V gene has CDR1 SGHNT and CDR2 YYREEE (reference sequence). The CDR3 protein is CASSLGLGGEFYNEQFF. The CDR3 coding sequence is TGTGCCAGCAGCTTGGGGCTGGGAGGGGAATTCTACAATGAGCAGTTCTTC. The complete variable domain, with remaining parts taken from reference TRBV5-4 and TRBJ2-1, reads ETGVTQSPTHLIKTRGQQVTLRCSSQSGHNTVSWYQQALGQGPQFIFQYYREEENGRGNFPPRFSGLQFPNYSSELNVNALELDDSALYLCASSLGLGGEFYNEQFFGPGTRLTVL.

The rearrangement joins TRBV5-6 to TRBJ2-5; 12 bases map to TRBD1. The J call may be incorrect, as the DNA end agrees better with TRBJ2-7. The length of the CDR3 is 17 residues. The V gene's germline CDR1 is SGHDT and CDR2 YYEEEE. The CDR3 spells CASSLSGTGGLGNEQYF. The CDR3 nucleotides are TGTGCCAGCAGCTTGTCCGGGACAGGGGGCTTAGGGAACGAGCAGTACTTC.

This clone was detected a few times. The gene calls are TRBV19 and TRBJ1-4, with D perhaps matching TRBD1 (6 bases). The CDR3 runs to 13 residues. CDR1 and CDR2 (germline): LNHDA, SQIVND (reference sequence). The V end lost 4 bases, the J end lost 12 bases, and 15 bases lay between the germline ends. The CDR3 sequence: CASSTTGTAQLFF. CDR3 sequence (DNA): TGTGCCAGTAGTACCACAGGGACGGCGCAACTGTTTTTT. The complete variable domain, with remaining parts taken from reference TRBV19 and TRBJ1-4, reads DGGITQSPKYLFRKEGQNVTLSCEQNLNHDAMYWYRQDPGQGLRLIYYSQIVNDFQKGDIAEGYSVSREKKESFPLTVTSAQKNPTAFYLCASSTTGTAQLFFGSGTQLSVL.

The chain combines TRBV28 with TRBJ1-3; TRBD1 agrees at 9 bases. Trimming at V came to 7 bases and at J to 6 bases, leaving 4 bases not matched to a gene. There are 13 residues in the CDR3. Germline V gene lookup returns CDR1 MDHEN and CDR2 SYDVKM. CDR3 coding DNA: TGTGCCAGCACAACAGGGGGCACAAACACCATATATTTT. Encoded protein: CASTTGGTNTIYF.

The chain employs TRBV6-6 and TRBJ2-3; D call uncertain. CDR3 length equals 12 residues. Trimming stripped 3 bases from V and 6 bases from J, with 7 bases between. CDR1 is MNHNY, CDR2 SVGAGI, per germline (reference sequence). The CDR3 DNA sequence: TGTGCCAGCAGTTATCTCTCCGATACGCAGTATTTT. Translated: CASSYLSDTQYF.